This passage covers 15 T cell receptor beta chains from one sample sequenced in a study of T cell responses to AZD1222 COVID-19 vaccine. The assay was immunoSEQ multiplex PCR, and TCRdb's table has in-frame clones only and misses some. In the table there are 150,000 or so clones, roughly 92% of which are singletons. The material sequenced was peripheral blood, taken 28 days after the second AZD1222 dose. These receptor sequences come from an adult who received the AZD1222 COVID-19 vaccine.

The chain carries TRBV7-9 and TRBJ1-1; 7 bases agree with TRBD1. V lost 1 base, J lost 3 bases, and 2 bases stayed unmatched. CDR3 length: 14 residues. Looked up from germline, CDR1 is SEHNR and CDR2 is FQNEAQ (reference sequence). Here the CDR3 reads CASSLGDRDTEAFF. The CDR3 DNA is TGTGCCAGCAGCTTAGGAGACAGGGACACTGAAGCTTTCTTT.

Only one count was recorded for this clone. CDR3 nucleotide sequence: TGTGCCAGCAGTCCAACAGGGGAGAGCACTGAAGCTTTCTTT. It translates to CASSPTGESTEAFF. This chain connects TRBV28 to TRBJ1-1, with TRBD1 matching over 7 bases. Germline loops: CDR1 MDHEN, CDR2 SYDVKM. The CDR3 loop spans 14 amino acids. The V segment lost 5 bases and the J segment 4 bases; nucleotides outside the gene matches: 7.

About this clone itself: The same CDR3 is also encoded by other DNA sequences in this sample. This chain uses TRBV28 with TRBJ1-5; D gene uncertain. Germline V lookup: CDR1 MDHEN, CDR2 SYDVKM. Trimming took 6 bases from V and 2 from J, leaving 11 bases between them. This CDR3 region has 14 residues. The CDR3: CASSLNWGNQPQHF. CDR3 in DNA: TGTGCCAGCAGCCTAAATTGGGGCAATCAGCCCCAGCATTTT.

The V and J genes are TRBV27 and TRBJ1-1; perhaps TRBD1 as D (6 bases). The germline V gene has CDR1 MNHEY and CDR2 SMNVEV (reference sequence). V lost 4 bases to trimming and J lost 4 bases, with 10 bases between them. The CDR3 covers 13 residues. The CDR3 DNA reads TGTGCCAGCAGTTGTCAGGGGTGCACTGAAGCTTTCTTT. Its translation is CASSCQGCTEAFF.

The chain is built from TRBV7-3 and TRBJ2-5; no firm D call. The CDR3 spans 13 residues. Looked up from germline, CDR1 is SGHTA and CDR2 is FQGTGA. Trimming left V 1 base short and J 2 bases short, with 5 bases between. DNA of the CDR3: TGTGCCAGCAGCTTAAACAGACAAGAGACCCAGTACTTC. This encodes CASSLNRQETQYF.

The chain combines TRBV6-5 with TRBJ1-5; 7 bases map to TRBD1. The CDR3 is 13 residues long. Germline V lookup: CDR1 MNHEY, CDR2 SVGAGI. With 7 bases clipped from V and 6 bases from J, the junction kept 6 bases outside the gene matches. CDR3 sequence: CASTSGGGQPQHF. The CDR3 DNA reads TGTGCCAGCACCTCAGGGGGGGGTCAGCCCCAGCATTTT.

V and J are TRBV16 and TRBJ1-5; 10 nucleotides align to TRBD1. V dropped 3 bases and J dropped 6; count of bases not matched to a gene: 8. The CDR3 contains 16 residues. Per the germline V gene, CDR1 is KGHSY and CDR2 is FQNENV. CDR3 sequence reads: CASSHGLGQGSQPQHF. CDR3 nucleotides: TGTGCCAGCAGCCACGGCTTGGGACAGGGGAGTCAGCCCCAGCATTTT.

The chain joins TRBV4-1 to TRBJ1-1; D remains unclear. The germline V and J ends were trimmed by 1 base and 2 bases, with 26 bases remaining between them. Per the germline V gene, CDR1 is MGHRA and CDR2 is YSYEKL. The CDR3 totals 20 residues. CDR3: CASSQGPPLYIALGNTEAFF. The CDR3, as DNA: TGCGCCAGCAGCCAAGGCCCCCCACTATACATTGCCCTGGGAAACACTGAAGCTTTCTTT.

The chain recombines TRBV21-1 with TRBJ2-5; the D call in the table, TRBD2, was not verified against the DNA. TRBV21-1 is listed as a pseudogene. The CDR3 covers 17 residues. CDR3: CASSKAWEREDQETQYF. Written as DNA, the CDR3 is TGTGCCAGCAGCAAAGCATGGGAGCGGGAGGACCAAGAGACCCAGTACTTC.

The DNA of the CDR3 is TGCGCCAGCAGCTCTATGACGAGTGAAGCTTTCTTT. It translates to CASSSMTSEAFF. This chain links TRBV4-3 with TRBJ1-1; D gene ambiguous. The CDR3 spans 12 residues. The germline V gene has CDR1 LGHNA and CDR2 YSLEER. V lost 5 bases to trimming and J lost 7 bases, with 11 bases between them.

This chain uses TRBV6-2 or TRBV6-3 with TRBJ1-3, with a weak D call TRBD1 (5 bases). This CDR3 is built from 16 residues. Looked up from germline, CDR1 is MNHEY and CDR2 is SVGEGT. Trimming shortened V by 2 bases and J by 8 bases, and 19 bases separated the two germline ends. The chain's CDR3 is CASSYGGGHHPDTIYF. The CDR3 nucleotides are TGTGCCAGCAGTTACGGCGGAGGACACCATCCCGACACCATATATTTT.

The CDR3 DNA follows: TGTGCCAGCATTGGGACAGGGGTCTACAATGAGCAGTTCTTC. Residues: CASIGTGVYNEQFF. This chain links TRBV3-1 (or the pseudogene TRBV3-2) with TRBJ2-1, with TRBD1 identical over 10 bases. The ends lost 7 bases at V and 3 bases at J; junction bases unmatched: 3. CDR3 length: 14 amino acids. Germline assignment: CDR1 LGHDT and CDR2 YNNKEL (reference sequence).

This chain connects TRBV10-3 to TRBJ2-1, with 11 bases identical to TRBD1. The ends lost 2 bases at V and 8 bases at J; junction bases unmatched: 8. The CDR3 extends over 16 amino acids. In germline, CDR1 is ENHRY, CDR2 SYGVKD. The chain's CDR3 is CAISEPDRGRFDEQFF. The CDR3 nucleotides read TGTGCCATCAGTGAGCCGGACAGGGGGCGGTTCGATGAGCAGTTCTTC.

The CDR3: CASSQYQGSNSPLHF. For the CDR3, the DNA is TGTGCCAGCAGCCAATACCAGGGTTCTAATTCACCCCTCCACTTT. This chain joins TRBV4-2 and TRBJ1-6; the D gene is possibly TRBD1 (5 bases). CDR1 is LGHNA and CDR2 is YNFKEQ in the germline V gene. Between the trimmed V and J ends, which lost 2 bases and 6 bases, there was a span of 11 bases. This CDR3 region has 15 residues.

This CDR3 is CASSEGQGAVGTEAFF. The CDR3 nucleotides are TGTGCCAGCAGTGAAGGACAGGGGGCAGTGGGCACTGAAGCTTTCTTT. The chain joins TRBV2 to TRBJ1-1, with 10 bases aligning to TRBD1. Losses at the gene ends were 1 base for V and 4 bases for J; bases not matched to a gene: 6. The CDR3 spans 16 residues. Germline CDR1 SNHLY, CDR2 FYNNEI.